Shown below are 12 T cell receptor beta chains from a single sample sequenced in a study of blood T cell repertoires in COVID-19. Profiled with immunoSEQ multiplex PCR; TCRdb holds only in-frame clones, not every one. The sample includes roughly 200,000 clones, 75% to 90% of them seen just once. What was sequenced was PBMCs or T cells enriched from blood (not recorded which). The origin of the receptors is a woman aged 40 to 55 with acute COVID-19.

The CDR3 region has the DNA TGTGCCAGCATCCGGGACAGGGGGTTTCCCCTCCACTTT. It encodes CASIRDRGFPLHF. The chain carries TRBV11-2 and TRBJ1-6; 11 bases are shared with TRBD1. Germline values: CDR1 SGHAT, CDR2 FQNNGV. The CDR3 consists of 13 residues. V trimming: 7 bases; J trimming: 13 bases; junction bases outside the gene matches: 6. Using reference TRBV11-2 and TRBJ1-6 for the parts outside the CDR3, the full variable domain is EAGVAQSPRYKIIEKRQSVAFWCNPISGHATLYWYQQILGQGPKLLIQFQNNGVVDDSQLPKDRFSAERLKGVDSTLKIQPAKLEDSAVYLCASIRDRGFPLHFGNGTRLTVT.

The rearrangement uses TRBV2 and TRBJ1-5, with TRBD1 matching over 9 bases. Germline trimming cut 8 bases from V and 7 bases from J; bases unmatched to any gene: 9. The V gene's germline CDR1 is SNHLY and CDR2 FYNNEI. This CDR3 has 14 residues. The CDR3 loop is CASEPGQGTQPQHF. The CDR3 DNA reads as TGTGCCAGCGAACCGGGACAGGGAACACAGCCCCAGCATTTT. The complete variable domain, with remaining parts taken from reference TRBV2 and TRBJ1-5, reads EPEVTQTPSHQVTQMGQEVILRCVPISNHLYFYWYRQILGQKVEFLVSFYNNEISEKSEIFDDQFSVERPDGSNFTLKIRSTKLEDSAMYFCASEPGQGTQPQHFGDGTRLSIL.

CDR3 sequence reads: CASSPQLMLNEQFF. DNA of the CDR3: TGCGCCAGCAGCCCCCAGTTAATGCTCAATGAGCAGTTCTTC. The gene calls are TRBV5-1 and TRBJ2-1; D ambiguous. V dropped 4 bases and J dropped 6 bases, with 14 bases sitting between them. The length of the CDR3 is 14 residues. CDR1 and CDR2 (germline): SGHRS, YFSETQ.

Turning to this clone: Other DNA sequences in this specimen translate into the identical CDR3. The chain links TRBV14 to TRBJ1-1; D unclear. The V gene lost 2 bases and the J gene lost 0 bases, with 7 bases spanning the gap. Looked up from germline, CDR1 is SGHDN and CDR2 is FVKESK. The CDR3 sequence is 14 residues long. CDR3 in amino acids: CASSQPGMNTEAFF. The CDR3 DNA sequence: TGTGCCAGCAGCCAACCAGGCATGAACACTGAAGCTTTCTTT.

This clone was observed a single time. This chain uses TRBV27 with TRBJ1-2; 8 bases map to TRBD1. Germline V gene lookup returns CDR1 MNHEY and CDR2 SMNVEV (reference sequence). The length of the CDR3 is 14 residues. With 6 bases clipped from V and 1 base from J, the junction kept 4 bases outside the gene matches. The CDR3 nucleotides read TGTGCCAGCAGACAACAGGGGGGTAACTATGGCTACACCTTC. Translated: CASRQQGGNYGYTF.

This clone was counted between two and nine times. The chain couples TRBV7-3 to TRBJ2-2, with D perhaps matching TRBD1 (6 bases). Germline lookup yields CDR1 SGHTA and CDR2 FQGTGA. This CDR3 is built from 16 residues. Deletions cut 1 base from V and 7 bases from J, with 16 bases between. The CDR3 nucleotides are TGTGCCAGCAGCTTAAATTCAGGGGCGCCCGTCGGGGAGCTGTTTTTT. It yields the protein CASSLNSGAPVGELFF.

V gene TRBV27 combines with J gene TRBJ2-7; a possible D gene is TRBD1 (5 bases). Germline V gene sequence: CDR1 MNHEY, CDR2 SMNVEV (reference sequence). The ends were cut back, 5 bases at V and 2 bases at J, with 10 bases in the middle. This CDR3 contains 13 residues. The DNA for the CDR3 is TGTGCCAGCAGTCCGACAGTTACCTACGAGCAGTACTTC. Protein sequence: CASSPTVTYEQYF.

This rearrangement joins TRBV11-2 to TRBJ1-3; D might be TRBD1 (5 bases). Germline-derived CDR1 and CDR2 are SGHAT and FQNNGV. Trimming left V 5 bases short and J 0 bases short, with 14 bases between. The CDR3 extends over 16 amino acids. CDR3 amino acids: CASSQTRAFSGNTIYF. CDR3 bases: TGTGCCAGCAGCCAGACCAGGGCCTTCTCTGGAAACACCATATATTTT.

This chain connects TRBV19 to TRBJ1-1, with TRBD1 as a possible D gene (5 bases). The CDR3 covers 12 residues. The ends were cut back, 7 bases at V and 5 bases at J, with 11 bases in the middle. Germline values: CDR1 LNHDA, CDR2 SQIVND (reference sequence). DNA for the CDR3: TGTGCCAGTATTGGGGGGTGGACTGAAGCTTTCTTT. Encoded protein: CASIGGWTEAFF.

This rearrangement joins TRBV2 to TRBJ2-1, with 9 bases aligning to TRBD2. The CDR3 extends over 19 amino acids. The ends lost 4 bases at V and 0 bases at J; junction bases unmatched: 13. Germline V lookup: CDR1 SNHLY, CDR2 FYNNEI. This CDR3 reads CASSGPVSGGRPSYNEQFF. The CDR3 DNA reads as TGTGCCAGCAGTGGACCGGTGAGCGGGGGGAGACCCTCCTACAATGAGCAGTTCTTC.

This chain links TRBV29-1 with TRBJ2-2, with 9 bases identical to TRBD1. Trimming at V came to 3 bases and at J to 4 bases, leaving 15 bases not matched to a gene. The CDR3 consists of 18 residues. Germline CDR1 is SQVTM and CDR2 is ANQGSEA. CDR3 nucleotide sequence: TGCAGCGTTGATTCATTTGTTCGGACAGGGGTGCCCACCGGGGAGCTGTTTTTT. It encodes CSVDSFVRTGVPTGELFF.

V gene TRBV9 combines with J gene TRBJ2-7; D is undetermined. Germline CDR1 SGDLS, CDR2 YYNGEE. This CDR3 contains 15 residues. V lost 3 bases and J 5 bases, leaving 18 bases between the germline ends. The CDR3 DNA reads as TGTGCCAGCAGCGCCTTCGGCCTAGGCGTTAACGAGCAGTACTTC. Its protein is CASSAFGLGVNEQYF.